This T cell receptor beta chain was identified during a study of T cell clonotyping in hematopoietic cell transplantation. Overall study results and limits: Broader posttransplant TCR repertoire diversity was predicted by graft donor and pretransplant recipient Inverse Simpson Index values. Pathologically expanded recipient clonotypes increased progressively from day 30 to day 180 as diversity fell. No sorting was done, leaving CD4 and CD8 contributions mixed. Few recipient clonotypes overlapped donors; over 95% were de novo at given depth.

Germline V gene data show CDR1 as MNHEY and CDR2 as SMNVEV (reference sequence). The CDR3 consists of 13 residues. Trimming removed 6 bases from V and 1 base from J, with 7 bases in between. In regard to this clone: The antigen is unknown.

Profiling relied on immunoSEQ multiplex PCR, and the TCRdb table lists in-frame clones only, not all of them. Of about 16,000 clones in the sample, roughly 90% are singletons; the top ten hold 2.7%. The rearrangement uses TRBV27 and TRBJ1-5, with D unresolved. The sample was peripheral blood mononuclear cells. This receptor was identified in a man aged 45-65 years in good health. Some clones in this sample may be carry-over from other donors' samples. CDR3 nucleotide sequence: TGTGCCAGCAGGATTGGGAGCAATCAGCCCCAGCATTTT. Amino acid sequence: CASRIGSNQPQHF.